The TCR beta chain described here comes from a study of shared clonotypes between healthy human individuals (TCRdb year 2020). Looking at the study overall: A couple of women and a few men aged 18 to 49 years were included in the cohort. To increase sequencing depth and limit assay-specific biases, different laboratories used diverse techniques to prepare libraries and sequence TCR repertoires. The study deeply sequenced blood TCR repertoires of roughly five healthy adults to estimate repertoire size and the extent of clonotype sharing between individuals. Leukapheresis yielded between about 0.8 and 8.9 billion PBMCs per donor. For each donor, CD4 naive and CD4 memory were each run on three plates, CD8 naive on two plates, and CD8 memory on one plate.

About this clone itself: The target of this receptor is not known. Base-call qualities are not available, and no considerably larger clone is one nucleotide away.

The CDR3, cysteine through phenylalanine, is 13 amino acids long. Only CDR3 DNA remains: 39 bases, in frame from the first base. The germline V gene encodes CDR1 MNHNS and CDR2 SASEGT. V is pared back by 6 bases and J by 7 bases, with 16 bases lying between the germline termini. What the study reported, not specific to this receptor: Compared with non-shared clonotypes, the clonotypes found in all four sorted-subset donors had higher generation probabilities. Pairwise subsampling led to the expectation that sequencing depth would affect the degree of clonotype sharing among donors. Across a handful of donors, about 4.5% of naive CD4, around 3.5% of naive CD8, roughly 2.3% of memory CD4, and roughly 0.4% of memory CD8 clonotypes were shared. Rarefaction of sorted-subset datasets indicated incomplete sequencing despite the large sequencing depth. Estimated clonotype richness was generally larger for naive than for memory subsets. Only blood was sampled, and tissue TCR repertoires likely differ from those in blood. Because the study included only a small number of donors, the genetic and exposure-history diversity represented was limited.

The donors were healthy, HIV-negative adults with no recently reported acute infections or vaccinations. Every donor was a Caucasian adult residing in Nashville, Tennessee, USA. Magnetic negative selection was used to enrich CD4+ T cells, after which naive cells were positively selected on CD45RA and the negative fraction became the memory subset. Blood was collected by leukapheresis, and PBMCs were isolated by Ficoll-Histopaque density gradient centrifugation and then cryopreserved in liquid nitrogen vapor phase. Purity and quantity of every magnetically sorted T cell population were checked by analytical flow cytometry. Genomic DNA was isolated from each sorted fraction and quantified by UV absorbance on a Nanodrop 2000c. Using the deep immunoSEQ assay, TCR CDR3 regions were amplified from genomic DNA by multiplex PCR. For each cell subset, the extracted genomic DNA was distributed evenly across all wells of several immunoSEQ 96-well plates, and each plate served as one replicate. For sorted subsets, approximately 200 ng of genomic DNA, equivalent to 25,000 to 35,000 T cell genomes, went into each replicate PCR. Purified libraries were measured with a Qubit 3.0 fluorometer, size-checked on a Bioanalyzer 2100, and measured again with the KAPA Library Quantification kit. Every immunoSEQ 96-well plate was sequenced on a separate single-read 150-cycle Illumina NextSeq 550 flow cell. On the study's bioinformatics: Because the immunoSEQ output included only junctional sequences and no quality scores, the filtering could not be the same as the filtering used for full-length reads. To assign V/J genes and CDR3, sequences were annotated using PyIR, a Python wrapper for IgBLAST v1.9, with IMGT germline references. Reads were filtered out if the reads had weak V/J assignments (E-value above 1e-6), no CDR3, stop codons, out-of-frame junctions, or ambiguous translated residues. V3J clonotypes were defined by identical inferred V gene, J gene, and CDR3 amino acid sequence. Percentage overlap between repertoires was computed as shared unique clonotypes divided by the size of the smaller repertoire. Repertoire richness was assessed with RTK rarefaction, the Chao1 estimator, and Recon v2.1 estimates of unobserved clonotypes. OLGA was used to compute generation probabilities for all TCRbeta clonotypes that the gDNA method yielded from a handful of donors. TCRdb provides this immuneACCESS table in a form limited to in-frame rearrangements. Some clones are lacking; in checked studies, under half of them reflect an unresolved V gene, and why the rest are absent is not known. The D gene and trimming were derived from the DNA, and the V and J assignments and clone size from that table. Here the sample has 150,000 to 200,000 clones; 60% to 75% occur a single time. The ten largest account for about 10% of the sample.

This TCR derives from a man aged 25-45 years in good health. Sequencing was carried out using memory CD4+ T cells sorted from blood. The cell subset or site label, read with the paper, signifies: CD45RA-negative fraction. The sequence joins TRBV6-1 to TRBJ2-7; perhaps TRBD2 is the D gene, with 6 bases matching. The DNA reads TGTGCCAGCAGGGAACGGGCCGCGGGAGAGCAGTACTTC. The resulting protein is CASRERAAGEQYF.